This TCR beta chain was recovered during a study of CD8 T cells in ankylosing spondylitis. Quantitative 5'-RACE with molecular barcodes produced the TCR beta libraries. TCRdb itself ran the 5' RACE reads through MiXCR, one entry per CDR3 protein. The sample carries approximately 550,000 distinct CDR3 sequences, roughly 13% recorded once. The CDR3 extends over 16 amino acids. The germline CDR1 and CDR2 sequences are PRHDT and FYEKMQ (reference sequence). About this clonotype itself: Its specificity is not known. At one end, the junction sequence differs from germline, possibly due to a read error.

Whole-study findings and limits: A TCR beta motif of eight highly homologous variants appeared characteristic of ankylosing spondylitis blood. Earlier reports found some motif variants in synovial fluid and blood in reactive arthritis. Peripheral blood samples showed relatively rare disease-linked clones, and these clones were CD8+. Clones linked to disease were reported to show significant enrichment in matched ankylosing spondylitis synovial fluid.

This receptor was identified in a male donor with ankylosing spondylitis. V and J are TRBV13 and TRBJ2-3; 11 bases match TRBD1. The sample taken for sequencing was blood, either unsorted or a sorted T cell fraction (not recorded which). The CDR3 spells CASSSRDRGSEDTQYF. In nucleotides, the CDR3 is TGCGCCAGCAGCTCCCGGGACAGGGGGAGCGAAGATACGCAGTATTTT.